Shown below are 25 T cell receptor beta chains from a single sample sequenced in a study of blood T cells in healthy people across ages. Then a second PCR, running roughly 6 to 11 cycles, was carried out with a sample-barcoded 5' primer and a J-beta primer mix. TCRdb passed the 5' RACE reads through MiXCR, listing each CDR3 protein once. The sample contains more than 1.4 million distinct CDR3 sequences, approximately 38% of which appear only once. The specimen was blood. The receptor set was obtained from a woman younger than 35 in good health.

This chain connects TRBV4-2 to TRBJ1-6; D call uncertain. V lost 0 bases and J 9 bases, leaving 18 bases between the germline ends. The CDR3 loop spans 17 amino acids. Germline V lookup: CDR1 LGHNA, CDR2 YNFKEQ. The CDR3 protein is CASSQDPAVGYGSPLHF. The CDR3 DNA follows: TGTGCCAGCAGCCAAGATCCGGCAGTGGGCTATGGTTCACCCCTCCACTTT.

This clonotype has just a few counts. This chain connects TRBV19 to TRBJ2-7; D remains ambiguous. This CDR3 is 15 amino acids long. Germline assignment: CDR1 LNHDA and CDR2 SQIVND (reference sequence). Trimming shortened V by 3 bases and J by 0 bases, and 12 bases separated the two germline ends. CDR3 protein: CASSIIYASSYEQYF. The CDR3 nucleotides read TGTGCCAGTAGTATTATCTACGCGAGCTCCTACGAGCAGTACTTC.

Points on this clonotype: An end of the junction does not agree with germline; a read error may underlie this. The V and J genes are TRBV3-1 and TRBJ2-1, with 10 bases lining up with TRBD2. Germline CDR1 and CDR2: LGHDT and YNNKEL (reference sequence). There are 16 residues in the CDR3. CDR3 loop: CASSGITSGVYNKQFF. The CDR3 coding sequence is TGTGCCAGCAGCGGGATAACTAGCGGGGTGTACAATAAGCAGTTCTTC.

In its sample, this clonotype was seen a few times. This chain links TRBV5-1 with TRBJ2-1, with TRBD1 as a possible D gene (6 bases). Trimming removed 3 bases from V and 5 bases from J, with 12 bases in between. Per germline, CDR1 SGHRS and CDR2 YFSETQ. CDR3 size: 14 residues. CDR3 in DNA: TGCGCCAGCAGCTCCGATCAGGGGAACAATGAGCAGTTCTTC. Translation gives CASSSDQGNNEQFF.

CDR3 DNA: TGTGCCAGCAGTGAATCGGGTGTCACTGAAGCTTTCTTT. Protein product: CASSESGVTEAFF. This chain joins TRBV25-1 and TRBJ1-1; D not certain. V was clipped by 1 base and J by 4 bases, with 7 bases between them. The V gene's germline CDR1 is MGHDK and CDR2 SYGVNS. This CDR3 is built from 13 residues.

The chain uses TRBV12-3 or TRBV12-4 and TRBJ1-2; a possible D gene is TRBD1 (5 bases). V was clipped by 8 bases and J by 6 bases, with 16 bases between them. This CDR3 contains 13 residues. The CDR3 region has the DNA TGTGCCAGCTCCCACCGACAGACGGATGGCTACACCTTC. Its protein product is CASSHRQTDGYTF.

The chain couples TRBV18 to TRBJ2-3; no definite D call. CDR1 is KGHSH, CDR2 LQKENI, per germline. V lost 5 bases, J lost 2 bases, and 20 bases lay in between. The CDR3 extends over 17 amino acids. The CDR3 DNA reads TGTGCCAGCTCATCAACCCCGGCAGTTTGGGACACAGATACGCAGTATTTT. This gives the protein CASSSTPAVWDTDTQYF. The complete variable domain, with remaining parts taken from reference TRBV18 and TRBJ2-3, reads NAGVMQNPRHLVRRRGQEARLRCSPMKGHSHVYWYRQLPEEGLKFMVYLQKENIIDESGMPKERFSAEFPKEGPSILRIQQVVRGDSAAYFCASSSTPAVWDTDTQYFGPGTRLTVL.

This clonotype has more than one count but fewer than ten. The chain recombines TRBV7-2 with TRBJ2-3; D is unclear. Germline values: CDR1 SGHTA, CDR2 FQGNSA. V was cut by 0 bases and J by 6 bases, with 7 bases left in between. The CDR3 runs to 13 residues. The CDR3 bases are TGTGCCAGCAGCTTAGCTGGGTTGGATACGCAGTATTTT. Its protein product is CASSLAGLDTQYF.

This chain uses TRBV5-5 with TRBJ1-1, with a weak D call TRBD1 (5 bases). The CDR3 contains 15 residues. Per the germline V gene, CDR1 is SGHKS and CDR2 is YYEKEE (reference sequence). Trimming stripped 4 bases from V and 1 base from J, with 14 bases between. For the CDR3, the DNA is TGTGCCAGCAGCAACCCGGGACGGCAGAACACTGAAGCTTTCTTT. Translation: CASSNPGRQNTEAFF.

Comments on this clonotype: A junction boundary mismatches the germline segment, possibly from a read error. V is TRBV7-9 and J is TRBJ1-6, with no clear D. Germline V gives CDR1 SEHNR, CDR2 FQNEAQ (reference sequence). There are 15 residues in the CDR3. This CDR3 is CTSSLGPIGNSPLHF. Here the CDR3 DNA reads TGTACCAGCAGCTTAGGCCCTATCGGGAATTCACCCCTCCACTTT.

V usage is TRBV4-1 and J usage is TRBJ2-1; D is perhaps TRBD1 or TRBD2 (6 bases each). The J call may be wrong; the DNA end is better matched by TRBJ2-7. Germline V gene lookup returns CDR1 MGHRA and CDR2 YSYEKL. The CDR3 runs to 17 residues. The CDR3: CASSQDLEGGSYNEQYF. The DNA for the CDR3 is TGCGCCAGCAGCCAAGATTTGGAGGGGGGCTCCTACAATGAGCAGTACTTC.

V gene TRBV10-3 combines with J gene TRBJ1-1; D gene uncertain. Deletions cut 7 bases from V and 1 base from J, with 7 bases between. The CDR3 is 12 residues long. CDR1 and CDR2 (germline): ENHRY, SYGVKD. DNA of the CDR3: TGTGCCATCACACGGGGGAACACTGAAGCTTTCTTT. Encoded protein: CAITRGNTEAFF.

This clonotype was counted only a few times. The J gene is TRBJ1-2, the V gene TRBV7-2; tentative D call: TRBD1 (6 bases). This CDR3 spans 15 amino acids. Germline CDR1 and CDR2: SGHTA and FQGNSA. Trimming took 5 bases from V and 1 from J, leaving 14 bases between them. The CDR3 is CASSLVPDSNYGYTF. The CDR3 region has the DNA TGTGCCAGCAGCCTAGTTCCGGACAGTAACTATGGCTACACCTTC.

The J gene is TRBJ2-7, the V gene TRBV27, with no clear D. Trimming removed 5 bases at V and 2 bases at J, with 13 bases between. Germline V gene sequence: CDR1 MNHEY, CDR2 SMNVEV (reference sequence). The CDR3 sequence is 14 residues long. For the CDR3, the DNA is TGTGCCAGCAGTGTGGGTCGAGCAACCTACGAGCAGTACTTC. It specifies CASSVGRATYEQYF.

The chain joins TRBV27 to TRBJ1-1; 7 bases align to TRBD1. With V trimmed by 10 bases and J by 5 bases, 16 bases remained unmatched. This CDR3 has 15 amino acids. Germline V gene sequence: CDR1 MNHEY, CDR2 SMNVEV (reference sequence). The CDR3 loop reads CATLGQPLSRTEAFF. The CDR3 DNA sequence: TGTGCCACCCTGGGACAGCCCTTATCGCGGACTGAAGCTTTCTTT.

This clonotype was observed a few times. The rearrangement links TRBV5-1 to TRBJ2-3; D might be TRBD2 (5 bases). Germline V lookup: CDR1 SGHRS, CDR2 YFSETQ. The V gene lost 0 bases and the J gene lost 3 bases, with 11 bases spanning the gap. CDR3 size: 15 residues. DNA for the CDR3: TGCGCCAGCAGCTTGGGATCGTCGGGAACAGATACGCAGTATTTT. It encodes CASSLGSSGTDTQYF.

This clonotype has a handful of counts. V is TRBV20-1 and J is TRBJ2-3, with TRBD2 identical over 8 bases. Germline trimming cut 3 bases from V and 1 base from J; bases unmatched to any gene: 3. CDR1 and CDR2 from the germline V gene are DFQATT and SNEGSKA (reference sequence). The CDR3 is 14 amino acids. CDR3 region: CSASRLARTDTQYF. Here the CDR3 DNA reads TGCAGTGCTAGCAGACTAGCGCGCACAGATACGCAGTATTTT.

This clonotype was counted only a few times. The chain carries TRBV20-1 and TRBJ2-1, with a tentative D call TRBD1 (6 bases). The CDR3 extends over 15 amino acids. V lost 1 base to trimming and J lost 5 bases, with 15 bases between them. CDR1 is DFQATT, CDR2 SNEGSKA, per germline (reference sequence). The CDR3: CSARVGHNADNEQFF. Written as DNA, the CDR3 is TGCAGTGCTAGAGTGGGACATAATGCCGACAATGAGCAGTTCTTC.

This clonotype showed up just a few times. The rearrangement links TRBV5-6 to TRBJ2-7; 11 bases are shared with TRBD1. Germline values: CDR1 SGHDT, CDR2 YYEEEE. This CDR3 has 15 residues. After removal of 2 bases from V and 7 bases from J, the junction contained 8 bases not matched to a gene. This chain's CDR3 is CASSFGQGATREQYF. CDR3 bases: TGTGCCAGCAGCTTTGGACAGGGGGCGACGAGAGAGCAGTACTTC.

This clonotype has a handful of counts. This chain uses TRBV29-1 with TRBJ1-2, with D unclear. This CDR3 is built from 14 residues. Germline loops: CDR1 SQVTM, CDR2 ANQGSEA. V was cut by 0 bases and J by 5 bases, with 13 bases left in between. In DNA form, the CDR3 reads TGCAGCGTTGAAGACTACAAGGATGGGTATGGCTACACCTTC. Protein sequence: CSVEDYKDGYGYTF.

This clonotype was counted between two and nine times. The genes are TRBV28 and TRBJ2-5, with 9 nucleotides matching TRBD2. The CDR3 extends over 16 amino acids. Trimming took 5 bases from V and 2 from J; bases not matched to a gene: 9. Germline assignment: CDR1 MDHEN and CDR2 SYDVKM. CDR3 nucleotide sequence: TGTGCCAGCAGTCTAAGACTAGCGGTAACACAAGAGACCCAGTACTTC. Encoded protein: CASSLRLAVTQETQYF. Based on the CDR3 plus reference TRBV28 and TRBJ2-5, the full variable domain is DVKVTQSSRYLVKRTGEKVFLECVQDMDHENMFWYRQDPGLGLRLIYFSYDVKMKEKGDIPEGYSVSREKKERFSLILESASTNQTSMYLCASSLRLAVTQETQYFGPGTRLLVL.

This clonotype was seen a handful of times. The chain has TRBV12-3 or TRBV12-4 and TRBJ2-1; 10 nucleotides match TRBD1. V shed 6 bases, J shed 7 bases, and the junction held 6 bases outside the gene matches. The CDR3 length is 14 residues. CDR3 nucleotides: TGTGCCAGCAGCCGGACAGGGGGTATGAATGAGCAGTTCTTC. It codes for CASSRTGGMNEQFF.

This chain uses TRBV7-8 with TRBJ1-2, with TRBD1 as a possible D gene (5 bases). Germline loops: CDR1 SGHVS, CDR2 FQNEAQ. The CDR3 extends over 17 amino acids. Between the trimmed V and J ends, which lost 0 bases and 8 bases, there was a span of 22 bases. Written as DNA, the CDR3 is TGTGCCAGCAGCTTAGCAGGAATTTTTTTTTTAGGGGAAGGCTACACCTTC. Amino acid sequence: CASSLAGIFFLGEGYTF.

Concerning this clonotype: One junction end does not reproduce the germline sequence, and a read error may be involved. This sequence joins TRBV2 and TRBJ1-2, with D possibly TRBD1 on 5 matching bases. Germline V gives CDR1 SNHLY, CDR2 FYNNEI. The CDR3 has 14 residues. This CDR3 reads CASTEQVTNYGNTF. The CDR3 DNA sequence: TGTGCCAGCACCGAACAGGTTACAAACTATGGCAACACCTTC.

This clonotype was observed at least ten times. One end of the junction varies from germline; a read error may be responsible. V is TRBV5-1 and J is TRBJ2-7, with D unclear. Germline V lookup: CDR1 SGHRS, CDR2 YFSETQ. The CDR3 length is 13 residues. CDR3 DNA: TGTGCCAGCAGTCTTACAGCCTCCTACGAGCAGTACTTC. Protein product: CASSLTASYEQYF.